This T cell receptor beta chain was retrieved from a study of T cell responses to AZD1222 COVID-19 vaccine. The study's findings and limits: Spike-specific TCR breadth and depth were elevated following two AZD1222 doses. At study baseline, merely roughly 6 AZD1222 recipients were seropositive.

Measured with immunoSEQ multiplex PCR; TCRdb has only the in-frame clones, and not every one. The sample records more than 90,000 clones, 90% being singletons. CDR3 length equals 14 residues. V lost 2 bases and J lost 5, with 12 bases in between. The V gene's germline CDR1 is MDHEN and CDR2 SYDVKM. With respect to this clone: Antigen unknown.

The sample in question was peripheral blood, obtained on day 0 of AZD1222 vaccination. The clonotype was recovered from an adult in good health. The chain couples TRBV28 to TRBJ2-5; perhaps TRBD2 as D (6 bases). DNA of the CDR3: TGTGCCAGCAGTTTAGGGTCTGGGGGGGAGACCCAGTACTTC. Translation: CASSLGSGGETQYF.